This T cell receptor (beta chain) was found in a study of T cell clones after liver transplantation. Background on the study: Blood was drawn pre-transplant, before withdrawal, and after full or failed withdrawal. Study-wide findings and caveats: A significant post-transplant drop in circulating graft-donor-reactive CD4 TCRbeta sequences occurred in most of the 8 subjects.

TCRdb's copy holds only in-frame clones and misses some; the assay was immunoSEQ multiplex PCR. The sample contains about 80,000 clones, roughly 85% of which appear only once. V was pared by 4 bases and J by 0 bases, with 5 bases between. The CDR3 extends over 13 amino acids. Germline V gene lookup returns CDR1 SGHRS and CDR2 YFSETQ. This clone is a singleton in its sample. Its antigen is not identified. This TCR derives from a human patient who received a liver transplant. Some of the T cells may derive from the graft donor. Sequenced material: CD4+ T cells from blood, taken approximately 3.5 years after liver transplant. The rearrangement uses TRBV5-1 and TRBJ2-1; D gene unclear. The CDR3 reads CASSPSSYNEQFF. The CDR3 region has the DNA TGCGCCAGCAGCCCTAGCTCCTACAATGAGCAGTTCTTC. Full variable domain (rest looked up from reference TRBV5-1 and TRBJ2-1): KAGVTQTPRYLIKTRGQQVTLSCSPISGHRSVSWYQQTPGQGLQFLFEYFSETQRNKGNFPGRFSGRQFSNSRSEMNVSTLELGDSALYLCASSPSSYNEQFFGPGTRLTVL.